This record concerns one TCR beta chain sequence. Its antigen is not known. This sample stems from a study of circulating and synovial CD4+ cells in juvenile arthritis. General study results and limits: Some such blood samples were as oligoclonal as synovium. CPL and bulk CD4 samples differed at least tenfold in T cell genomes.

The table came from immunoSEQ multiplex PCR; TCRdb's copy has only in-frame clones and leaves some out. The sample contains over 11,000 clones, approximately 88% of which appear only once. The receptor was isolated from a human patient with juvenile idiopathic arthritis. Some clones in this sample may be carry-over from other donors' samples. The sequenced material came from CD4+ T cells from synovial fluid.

The CDR3 sequence: CASSRAGQGTDTQYF. The CDR3 DNA reads as TGTGCCAGCAGCCGCGCAGGTCAGGGCACAGATACGCAGTATTTT. The V call is TRBV11-3, the J call TRBJ2-3; no clear D gene. The CDR3 covers 15 residues. Germline V CDR1 and CDR2: SGHNT, YENEEA. V dropped 5 bases and J dropped 1 base, with 13 bases sitting between them.